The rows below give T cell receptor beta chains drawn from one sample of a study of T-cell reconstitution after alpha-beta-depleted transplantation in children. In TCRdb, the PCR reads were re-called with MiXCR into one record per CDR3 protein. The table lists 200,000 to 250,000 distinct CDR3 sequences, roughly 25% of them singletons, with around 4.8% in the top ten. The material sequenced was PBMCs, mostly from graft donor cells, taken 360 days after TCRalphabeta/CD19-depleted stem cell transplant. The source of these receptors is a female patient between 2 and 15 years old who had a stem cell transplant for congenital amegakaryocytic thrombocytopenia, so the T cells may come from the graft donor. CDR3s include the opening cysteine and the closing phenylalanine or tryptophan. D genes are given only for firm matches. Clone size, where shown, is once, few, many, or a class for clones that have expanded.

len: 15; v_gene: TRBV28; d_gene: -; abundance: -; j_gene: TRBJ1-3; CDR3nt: TGTGCCAGCAGTTTACTCGGGACAAGTGGAAACACCATATATTTT; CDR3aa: CASSLLGTSGNTIYF
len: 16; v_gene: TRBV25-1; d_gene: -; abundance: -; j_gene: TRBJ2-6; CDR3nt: TGTGCCAGCAGTATTTCGGCTATCTCTGGGGCCAACGTCCTGACTTTC; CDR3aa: CASSISAISGANVLTF
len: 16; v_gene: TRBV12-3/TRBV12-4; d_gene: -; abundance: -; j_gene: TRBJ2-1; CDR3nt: TGTGCCAGCAGAACTCGCCGGAGGGGGGGCCCCGGAGATCAGTTCTTC; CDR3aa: CASRTRRRGGPGDQFF
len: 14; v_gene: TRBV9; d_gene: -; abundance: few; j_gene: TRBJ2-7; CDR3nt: TGTGCCAGCAGCGAGCTAGGGGTGGGTTACGAGCAGTACTTC; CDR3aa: CASSELGVGYEQYF
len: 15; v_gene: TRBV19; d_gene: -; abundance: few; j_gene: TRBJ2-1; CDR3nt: TGTGCCAGTAGTATGGGACGGATTAACTACAATGAGCAGTTCTTC; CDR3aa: CASSMGRINYNEQFF
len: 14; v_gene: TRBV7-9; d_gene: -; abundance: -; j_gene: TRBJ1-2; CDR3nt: TGTGCCAGCAGCCACAGAGTTGAGTCTAGTGGCTACACCTTC; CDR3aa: CASSHRVESSGYTF
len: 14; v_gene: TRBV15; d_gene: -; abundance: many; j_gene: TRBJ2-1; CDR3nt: TGTGCCACCAGCAGAGAAGAACCTGTCAATGAGCAGTTCTTC; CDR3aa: CATSREEPVNEQFF
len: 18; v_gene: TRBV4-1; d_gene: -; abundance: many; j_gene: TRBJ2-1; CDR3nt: TGCGCCAGCAGCCAAGACCTAGGGTGGAGCCCACACCACAATGAGCAGTTCTTC; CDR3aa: CASSQDLGWSPHHNEQFF
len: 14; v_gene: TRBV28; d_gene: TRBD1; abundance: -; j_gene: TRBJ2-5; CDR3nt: TGTGCCAGCAGCCAGCAGGGGGCTCGAGAGACCCAGTACTTC; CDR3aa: CASSQQGARETQYF
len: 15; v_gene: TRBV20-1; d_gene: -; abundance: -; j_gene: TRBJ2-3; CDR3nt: TGCAGTGCCAAAGTGGGGGCGGGAGTTCCAGATACGCAGTATTTT; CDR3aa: CSAKVGAGVPDTQYF
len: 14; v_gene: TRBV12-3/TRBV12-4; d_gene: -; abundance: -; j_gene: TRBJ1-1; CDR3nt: TGTGCCAGCAGCCTTCGACAGCACGACACTGAAGCTTTCTTT; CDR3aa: CASSLRQHDTEAFF
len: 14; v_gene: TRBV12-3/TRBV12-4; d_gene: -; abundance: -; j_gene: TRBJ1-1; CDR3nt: TGTGCCAGCAGCTCCCGGGACAAGTCCTCCGAAGCTTTCTTT; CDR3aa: CASSSRDKSSEAFF
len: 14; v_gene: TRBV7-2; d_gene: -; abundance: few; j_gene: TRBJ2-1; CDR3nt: TGTGCCAGCAGCCCTCTTCAGGGGAAACATGAGCAGTTCTTC; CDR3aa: CASSPLQGKHEQFF
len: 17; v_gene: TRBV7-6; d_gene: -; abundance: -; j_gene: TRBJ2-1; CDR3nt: TGTGCCAGCAGCTTAGCCCTTCACGGCAAGAGATACAATGAGCAGTTCTTC; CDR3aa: CASSLALHGKRYNEQFF
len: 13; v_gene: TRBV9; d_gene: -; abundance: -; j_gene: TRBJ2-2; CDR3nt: TGTGCCAGCAGCGTAGATGCCACCGGGGAGCTGTTTTTT; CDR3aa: CASSVDATGELFF
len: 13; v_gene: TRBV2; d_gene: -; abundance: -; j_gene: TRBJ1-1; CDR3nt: TGTGCCAGCACTTTAACCACCGACACTGAAGCTTTCTTT; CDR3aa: CASTLTTDTEAFF
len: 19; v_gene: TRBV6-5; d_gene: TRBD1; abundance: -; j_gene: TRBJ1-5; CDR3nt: TGTGCCAGCAGTTCTCGAGGACAGGGGCCGATCCGCGGCGGTCAGCCCCAGCATTTT; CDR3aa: CASSSRGQGPIRGGQPQHF
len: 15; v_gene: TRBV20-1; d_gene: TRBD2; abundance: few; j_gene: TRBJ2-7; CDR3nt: TGCAGTGCTAGGGGGACTAGCAGGATGGGCTACGAGCAGTACTTC; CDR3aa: CSARGTSRMGYEQYF
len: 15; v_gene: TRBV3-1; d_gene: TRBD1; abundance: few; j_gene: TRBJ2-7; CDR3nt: TGTGCCAGCAGCTACCGGGACAGACTTCGCTACGAGCAGTACTTC; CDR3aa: CASSYRDRLRYEQYF
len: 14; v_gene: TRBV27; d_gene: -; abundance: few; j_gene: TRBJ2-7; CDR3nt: TGTGCCAGCAGTCGTAGGGATTCCCCCTACGAGCAGTACTTC; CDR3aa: CASSRRDSPYEQYF
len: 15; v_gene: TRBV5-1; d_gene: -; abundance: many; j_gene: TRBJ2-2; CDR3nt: TGCGCCAGCAGCTTGGAAGGGACGAACACCGGGGAGCTGTTTTTT; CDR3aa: CASSLEGTNTGELFF
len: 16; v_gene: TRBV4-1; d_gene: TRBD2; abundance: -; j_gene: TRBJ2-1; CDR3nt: TGCGCCAGCAGCCCCGGACTAGCGGGGGAATACAATGAGCAGTTCTTC; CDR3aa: CASSPGLAGEYNEQFF
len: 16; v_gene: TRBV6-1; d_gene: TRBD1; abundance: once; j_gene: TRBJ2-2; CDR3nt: TGTGCCAGCAGAGACCACAGGGGGACGAACACCGGGGAGCTGTTTTTT; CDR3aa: CASRDHRGTNTGELFF
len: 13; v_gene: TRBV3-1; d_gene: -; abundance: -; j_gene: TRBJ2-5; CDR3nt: TGTGCCAGCAACCTCAGGGTCCAAGAGACCCAGTACTTC; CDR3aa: CASNLRVQETQYF
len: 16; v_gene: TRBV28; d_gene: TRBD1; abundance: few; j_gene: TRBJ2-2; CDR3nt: TGTGCCAGCAGTTTCCGTAGACAGGGACCAACCGGGGAGCTGTTTTTT; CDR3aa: CASSFRRQGPTGELFF
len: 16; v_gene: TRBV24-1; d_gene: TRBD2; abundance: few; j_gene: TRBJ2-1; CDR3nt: TGTGCCACCAGATCCCGGGAGGGTGCATCCTACAATGAGCAGTTCTTC; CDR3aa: CATRSREGASYNEQFF
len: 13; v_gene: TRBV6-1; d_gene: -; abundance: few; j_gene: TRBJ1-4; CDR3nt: TGTGCCAGCAGCATAACTCGTTCTGAAAAACTGTTTTTT; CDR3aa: CASSITRSEKLFF
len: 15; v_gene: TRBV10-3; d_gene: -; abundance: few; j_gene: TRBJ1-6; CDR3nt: TGTGCCATCAGTGACTCGACAGGAGTCACGTCACCCCTCCACTTT; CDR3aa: CAISDSTGVTSPLHF
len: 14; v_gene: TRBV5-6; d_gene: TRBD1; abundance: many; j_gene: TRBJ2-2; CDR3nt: TGTGCCAGCAGCCGGGACAGGGTGTCCGGGGAGCTGTTTTTT; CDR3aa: CASSRDRVSGELFF
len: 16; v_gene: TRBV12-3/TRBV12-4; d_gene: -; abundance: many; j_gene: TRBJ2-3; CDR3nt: TGTGCCAGCAGTTTGTTGTGGGGGGCGAAACCGAATACGCAGTATTTT; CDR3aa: CASSLLWGAKPNTQYF
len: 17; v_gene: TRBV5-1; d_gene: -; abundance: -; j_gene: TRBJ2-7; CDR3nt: TGCGCCAGCAGCTTGGTCATGGCCCGGTCGGGTTACTACGACCAGTACTTC; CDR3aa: CASSLVMARSGYYDQYF
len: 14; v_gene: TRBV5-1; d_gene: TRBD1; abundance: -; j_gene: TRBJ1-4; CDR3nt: TGCGCCAGCAGACTTGAGACAGGGTCCGAAAAACTGTTTTTT; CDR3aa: CASRLETGSEKLFF
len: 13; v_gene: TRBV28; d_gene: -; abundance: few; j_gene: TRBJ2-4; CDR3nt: TGTGCCAGCAGTTGGGGGAAACCCAACATTCAGTACTTC; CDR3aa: CASSWGKPNIQYF
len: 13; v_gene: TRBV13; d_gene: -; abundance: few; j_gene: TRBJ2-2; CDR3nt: TGTGCCAGCAGCTTCGTAAGCGGCGGGGAGCTGTTTTTT; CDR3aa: CASSFVSGGELFF
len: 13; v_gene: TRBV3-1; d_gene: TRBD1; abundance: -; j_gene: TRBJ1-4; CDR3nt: TGTGCCAGCGGCCTAGGGGGCGATGAAAAACTGTTTTTT; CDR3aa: CASGLGGDEKLFF
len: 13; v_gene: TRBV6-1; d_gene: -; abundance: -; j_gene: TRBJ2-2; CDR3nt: TGTGCCAGCAGCGCCGGAGGGACCGGGGAGCTGTTTTTT; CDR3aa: CASSAGGTGELFF
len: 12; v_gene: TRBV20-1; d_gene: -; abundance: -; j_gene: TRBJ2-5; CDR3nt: TGCAGTGCCCAAGCGGCAAGGCCCACCCAGTACTTC; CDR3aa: CSAQAARPTQYF
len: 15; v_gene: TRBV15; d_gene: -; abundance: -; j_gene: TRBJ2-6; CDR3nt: TGTGCCACCAGCAGAGGGGATGGAGGGGCCAACGTCCTGACTTTC; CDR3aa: CATSRGDGGANVLTF
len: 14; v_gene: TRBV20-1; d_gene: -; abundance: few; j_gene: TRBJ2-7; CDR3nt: TGCAGTGCTAGGGCCTCGGGCGGACTTTACGAGCAGTACTTC; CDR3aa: CSARASGGLYEQYF
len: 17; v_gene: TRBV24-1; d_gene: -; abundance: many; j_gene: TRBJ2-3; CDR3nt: TGTGCCACCAGTGCCCGCGTCGGGCAAACCCACACAGATACGCAGTATTTT; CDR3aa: CATSARVGQTHTDTQYF
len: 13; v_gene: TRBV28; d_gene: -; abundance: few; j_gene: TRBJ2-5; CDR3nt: TGTGCCAGCACAGGACCGGGCCAAGAGACCCAGTACTTC; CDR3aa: CASTGPGQETQYF
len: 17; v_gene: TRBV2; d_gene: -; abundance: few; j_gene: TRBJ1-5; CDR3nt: TGTGCCAGCAGTGTTCAGGGTGGGCCTAATAGCAATCAGCCCCAGCATTTT; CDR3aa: CASSVQGGPNSNQPQHF
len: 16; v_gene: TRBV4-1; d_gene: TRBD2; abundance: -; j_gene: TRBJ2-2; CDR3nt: TGCGCCAGCAGCTTAAGCGGGGGCATGAACACCGGGGAGCTGTTTTTT; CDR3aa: CASSLSGGMNTGELFF
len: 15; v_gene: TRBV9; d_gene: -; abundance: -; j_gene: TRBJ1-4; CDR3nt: TGTGCCAGCAGCGCGGACATTTCAACTAATGAAAAACTGTTTTTT; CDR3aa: CASSADISTNEKLFF
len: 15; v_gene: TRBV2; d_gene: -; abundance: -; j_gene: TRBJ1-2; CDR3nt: TGTGCCAGCAGTGAAGGGACACCATCCTACTATGGCTACACCTTC; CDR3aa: CASSEGTPSYYGYTF
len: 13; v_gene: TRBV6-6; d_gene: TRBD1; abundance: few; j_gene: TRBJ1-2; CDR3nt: TGTGCCAGCAGCTCCTCAGGGACAGCTGGCTACACCTTC; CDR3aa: CASSSSGTAGYTF
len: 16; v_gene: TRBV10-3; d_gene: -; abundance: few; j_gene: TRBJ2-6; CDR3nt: TGTGCCATCAGTGAGTCCCAGGATTCGGGAGCCAACGTCCTGACTTTC; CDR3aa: CAISESQDSGANVLTF
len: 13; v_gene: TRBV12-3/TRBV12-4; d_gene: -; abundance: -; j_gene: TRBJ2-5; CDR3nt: TGTGCCAGCAGGAACTCGGGGATGGAGACCCAGTACTTC; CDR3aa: CASRNSGMETQYF
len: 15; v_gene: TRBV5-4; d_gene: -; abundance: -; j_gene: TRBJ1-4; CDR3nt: TGTGCCAGCAGCCGGGGGGCCGAACTTGGTGAAAAACTGTTTTTT; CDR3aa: CASSRGAELGEKLFF
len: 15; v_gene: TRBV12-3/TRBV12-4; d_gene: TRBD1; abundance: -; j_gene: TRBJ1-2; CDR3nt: TGTGCCAGCAGGGGGGGACAGGGACTATTCTATGGCTACACCTTC; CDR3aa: CASRGGQGLFYGYTF